The rows below give T cell receptor beta chains drawn from one sample of a study of molecular identifiers for immune sequencing clone quantification. TCRdb fed the PCR reads into MiXCR, producing one record per CDR3 protein. The table has about 640,000 distinct CDR3 sequences, just under 20% seen once; the top ten hold 0.85%. Sequenced input: naive CD8+ T cells from blood, with Jurkat cell RNA spiked in. Receptors were obtained from a human donor in good health. Some libraries in this study had Jurkat cell RNA spiked in. Each CDR3 is given with its conserved first and last residue. Each record gives: V gene, CDR3 length, clone size, J gene, D gene, CDR3 protein, CDR3 DNA. A D gene is named only where the DNA matches it firmly. Only some rows state a clone size, as once, few, many or a class for expanded clones.

TRBV7-2	13	many	TRBJ2-7	TRBD1	CATTGTGAYEQYF	TGTGCCACCACCGGGACAGGCGCCTACGAGCAGTACTTC
TRBV7-6	16	NA	TRBJ1-1	TRBD1	CASSPRDSYMNTEAFF	TGTGCCAGCAGCCCGAGGGACAGCTACATGAACACTGAAGCTTTCTTT
TRBV4-3	15	few	TRBJ2-5	NA	CASSQDVSELETQYF	TGCGCCAGCAGCCAAGATGTATCAGAGTTGGAGACCCAGTACTTC
TRBV2	12	many	TRBJ1-1	NA	CASSHRQSEAFF	TGTGCCAGCAGTCACCGCCAAAGTGAAGCTTTCTTT
TRBV24-1	16	few	TRBJ1-2	NA	CATSDFPARRNYGYTF	TGTGCCACCAGTGATTTCCCCGCACGACGTAACTATGGCTACACCTTC
TRBV5-5	15	many	TRBJ1-1	NA	CASSSGPRGGTEAFF	TGTGCCAGCAGCTCCGGTCCCAGAGGAGGCACTGAAGCTTTCTTT
TRBV7-6	15	few	TRBJ1-1	TRBD1	CASSLATGSNTEAFF	TGTGCCAGCAGCTTAGCGACAGGGTCTAACACTGAAGCTTTCTTT
TRBV7-6	13	many	TRBJ2-7	NA	CASSLEETYEQYF	TGTGCCAGCAGCTTAGAAGAGACCTACGAGCAGTACTTC
TRBV11-2	16	NA	TRBJ2-3	TRBD1	CASSLEGQGSTDTQYF	TGTGCCAGCAGCTTAGAGGGACAGGGCAGCACAGATACGCAGTATTTT
TRBV12-3/TRBV12-4	16	many	TRBJ2-5	NA	CASSPPPTGQRRVQYF	TGTGCCAGCAGCCCGCCGCCGACCGGGCAACGGAGGGTCCAGTACTTC
TRBV5-6	16	many	TRBJ2-5	TRBD2	CASSPPGLLFQETQYF	TGTGCCAGCAGCCCCCCGGGACTATTGTTCCAAGAGACCCAGTACTTC
TRBV13	14	few	TRBJ1-2	TRBD1	CASSAGQGDYGYTF	TGTGCCAGCAGCGCCGGACAGGGAGACTATGGCTACACCTTC
TRBV20-1	14	NA	TRBJ2-1	NA	CSARVAATYNEQFF	TGCAGTGCGAGGGTAGCGGCGACCTACAATGAGCAGTTCTTC
TRBV12-3/TRBV12-4	14	many	TRBJ2-5	NA	CASSLLGAGETQYF	TGTGCCAGCAGTTTACTAGGCGCTGGGGAGACCCAGTACTTC
TRBV9	14	NA	TRBJ2-7	NA	CASSVVDYTYEQYF	TGTGCCAGCAGCGTAGTGGACTACACCTACGAGCAGTACTTC